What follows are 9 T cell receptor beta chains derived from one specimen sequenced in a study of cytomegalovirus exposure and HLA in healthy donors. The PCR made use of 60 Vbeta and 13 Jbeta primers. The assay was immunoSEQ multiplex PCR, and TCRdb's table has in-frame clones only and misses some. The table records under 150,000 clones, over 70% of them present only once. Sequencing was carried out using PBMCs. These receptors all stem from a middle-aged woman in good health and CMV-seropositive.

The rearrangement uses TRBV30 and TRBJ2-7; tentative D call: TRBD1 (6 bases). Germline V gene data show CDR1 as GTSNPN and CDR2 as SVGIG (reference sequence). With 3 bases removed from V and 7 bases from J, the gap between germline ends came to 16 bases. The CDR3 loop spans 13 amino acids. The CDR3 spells CAWSTNRDSEQYF. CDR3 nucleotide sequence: TGTGCCTGGAGCACCAACAGGGATTCTGAGCAGTACTTC.

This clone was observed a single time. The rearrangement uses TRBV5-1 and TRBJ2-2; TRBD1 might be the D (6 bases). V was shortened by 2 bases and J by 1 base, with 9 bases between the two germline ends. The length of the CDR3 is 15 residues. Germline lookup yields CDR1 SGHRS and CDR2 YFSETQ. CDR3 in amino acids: CASSFLQGNTGELFF. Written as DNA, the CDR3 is TGCGCCAGCAGCTTCCTACAGGGGAACACCGGGGAGCTGTTTTTT.

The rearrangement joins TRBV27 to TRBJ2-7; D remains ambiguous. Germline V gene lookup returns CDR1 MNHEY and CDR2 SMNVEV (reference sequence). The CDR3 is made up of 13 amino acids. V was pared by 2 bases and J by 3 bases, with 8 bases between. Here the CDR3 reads CASSLQANYEQYF. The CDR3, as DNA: TGTGCCAGCAGTTTACAGGCAAACTACGAGCAGTACTTC.

The CDR3 region is CASSLTGAEAFF. DNA for the CDR3: TGCGCCAGCAGCTTGACAGGAGCTGAAGCTTTCTTT. The V gene is TRBV5-1, the J gene TRBJ1-1; D possibly corresponds to TRBD1 (5 bases). The CDR3 length is 12 residues. The V gene's germline CDR1 is SGHRS and CDR2 YFSETQ. V gave up 1 base and J gave up 6 bases, with 7 bases separating them.

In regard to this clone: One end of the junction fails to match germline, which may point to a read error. CDR3 sequence: CSSSSSGKDTEAFF. The CDR3 bases are TGTTCCAGCAGCTCATCCGGGAAAGACACTGAAGCTTTCTTT. V and J are TRBV7-9 and TRBJ1-1; D is ambiguous. Germline V gene data show CDR1 as SEHNR and CDR2 as FQNEAQ (reference sequence). CDR3 length: 14 residues.

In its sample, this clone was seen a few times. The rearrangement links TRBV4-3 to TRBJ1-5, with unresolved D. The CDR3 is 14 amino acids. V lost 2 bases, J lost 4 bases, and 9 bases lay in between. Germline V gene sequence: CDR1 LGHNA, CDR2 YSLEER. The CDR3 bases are TGCGCCAGCAGCCAAAGCCTAAGTAATCAGCCCCAGCATTTT. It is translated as CASSQSLSNQPQHF.

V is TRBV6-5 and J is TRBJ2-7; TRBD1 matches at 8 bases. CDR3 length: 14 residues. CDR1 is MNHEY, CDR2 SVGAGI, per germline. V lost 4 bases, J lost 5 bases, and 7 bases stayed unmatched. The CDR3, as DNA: TGTGCCAGCAGTTTTGCAGGGGGCCCAAACGAGCAGTACTTC. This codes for CASSFAGGPNEQYF.

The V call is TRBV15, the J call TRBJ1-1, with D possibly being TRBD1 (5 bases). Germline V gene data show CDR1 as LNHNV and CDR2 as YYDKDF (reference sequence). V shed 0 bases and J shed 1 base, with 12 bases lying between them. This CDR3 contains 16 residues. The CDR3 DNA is TGTGCCACCAGCAGAGATCAGGGCCGAGGGAACACTGAAGCTTTCTTT. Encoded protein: CATSRDQGRGNTEAFF. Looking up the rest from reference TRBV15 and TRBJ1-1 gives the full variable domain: DAMVIQNPRYQVTQFGKPVTLSCSQTLNHNVMYWYQQKSSQAPKLLFHYYDKDFNNEADTPDNFQSRRPNTSFCFLDIRSPGLGDTAMYLCATSRDQGRGNTEAFFGQGTRLTVV.

CDR3 in amino acids: CASSLVGTGDEKLFF. The CDR3 nucleotides read TGTGCCAGCAGCTTAGTCGGGACAGGGGATGAAAAACTGTTTTTT. The J gene is TRBJ1-4, the V gene TRBV7-9; the match to TRBD1 covers 10 bases. CDR1 and CDR2 from the germline V gene are SEHNR and FQNEAQ (reference sequence). The CDR3 sequence is 15 residues long. V was pared by 1 base and J by 6 bases, with 2 bases of the junction left unmatched.